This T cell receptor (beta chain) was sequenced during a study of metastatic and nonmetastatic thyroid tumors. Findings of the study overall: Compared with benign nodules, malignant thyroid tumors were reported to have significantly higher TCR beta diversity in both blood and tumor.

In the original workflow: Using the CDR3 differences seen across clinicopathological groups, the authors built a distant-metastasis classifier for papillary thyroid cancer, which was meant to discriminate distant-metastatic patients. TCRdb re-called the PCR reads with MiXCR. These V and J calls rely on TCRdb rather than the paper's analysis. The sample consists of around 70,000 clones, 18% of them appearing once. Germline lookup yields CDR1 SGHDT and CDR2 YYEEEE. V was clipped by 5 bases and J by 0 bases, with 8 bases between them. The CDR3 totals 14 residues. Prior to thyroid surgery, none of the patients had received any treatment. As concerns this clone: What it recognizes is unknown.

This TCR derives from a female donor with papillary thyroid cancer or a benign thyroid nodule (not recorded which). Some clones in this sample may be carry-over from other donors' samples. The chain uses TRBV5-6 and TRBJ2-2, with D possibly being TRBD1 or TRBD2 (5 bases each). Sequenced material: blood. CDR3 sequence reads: CASSGTTNTGELFF. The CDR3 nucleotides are TGTGCCAGCAGTGGGACGACGAACACCGGGGAGCTGTTTTTT.